This T cell receptor beta chain is from a study of cytomegalovirus exposure and HLA in healthy donors. Regarding the study as a whole: Cytomegalovirus association was listed for around 180 TCR beta chains. Beyond CMV serostatus, there was no information to go on about immune exposure. Usually a TCR sequence was rare, but some public TCRs were found in many donors. A later analysis showed TCR association rates differing by HLA locus, peaking at DRB1 and lowest at HLA-C.

With respect to this clone: Its antigen is unidentified.

The CDR3 runs 16 residues. V was clipped by 6 bases and J by 1 base; unmatched bases: 7. CDR1 and CDR2 from the germline V gene are WSHSY and SAAADI. PCR involved 60 Vbeta and 13 Jbeta primers. Method: immunoSEQ multiplex PCR; TCRdb's copy keeps in-frame clones and lacks some. The sample yields some 95,000 clones, about 82% seen once. Sequencing was performed on PBMCs. The chain uses TRBV10-2 and TRBJ1-5; 9 nucleotides align to TRBD1. The TCR was taken from a young man in good health and CMV-seronegative. The CDR3 coding sequence is TGCGCCAGCAGAGACGGGACAGGGCGAAGCAATCAGCCCCAGCATTTT. It is translated as CASRDGTGRSNQPQHF.